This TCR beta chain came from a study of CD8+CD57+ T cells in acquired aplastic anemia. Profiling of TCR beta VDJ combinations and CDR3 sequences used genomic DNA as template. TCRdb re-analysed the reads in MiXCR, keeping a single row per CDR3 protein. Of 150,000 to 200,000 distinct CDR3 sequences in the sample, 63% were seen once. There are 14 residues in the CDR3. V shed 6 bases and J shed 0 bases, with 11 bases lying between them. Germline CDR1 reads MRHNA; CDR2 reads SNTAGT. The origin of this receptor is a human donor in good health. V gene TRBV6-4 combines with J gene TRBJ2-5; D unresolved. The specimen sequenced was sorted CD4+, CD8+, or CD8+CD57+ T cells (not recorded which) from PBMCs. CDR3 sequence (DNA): TGTGCCAGCAGCAACATCTTGTACCAAGAGACCCAGTACTTC. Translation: CASSNILYQETQYF.